This record concerns one T cell receptor beta chain sequence. Its antigen remains unidentified. 13 Jbeta primers and 60 Vbeta primers were used for the PCR. Profiled with immunoSEQ multiplex PCR; TCRdb holds only in-frame clones, not every one. The sample records around 200,000 clones, roughly 85% being singletons. The sample is drawn from a study of cytomegalovirus exposure and HLA in healthy donors. CDR3 length: 20 residues. Deletions cut 2 bases from V and 0 bases from J, with 23 bases between. Study outcomes and limitations: Later on, an analysis showed TCR association rates differing by HLA locus, with DRB1 the most and HLA-C the fewest.

The specimen was PBMCs. V and J are TRBV23-1 and TRBJ1-3, with a possible D match to TRBD1 (5 bases). TRBV23-1 is an ORF, with its function uncertain. This clonotype originated in a woman aged 30 to 39 in good health and CMV-seropositive. CDR3 bases: TGCGCCAGCAGTCAAACCAGCCCCTTACAGGATGCGGACTCTGGAAACACCATATATTTT. This translates into CASSQTSPLQDADSGNTIYF.